This TCR beta chain came from a study of cytomegalovirus exposure and HLA in healthy donors. Study-level background: The 500 to 750 first-cohort repertoires and the 120 or so validation repertoires shared the same platform, a later analysis reported. Study findings and constraints: Many donors carried some public TCRs, although rarity characterized most TCR sequences.

Generated by immunoSEQ multiplex PCR, the TCRdb table keeps only in-frame clones and is missing some. Of roughly 120,000 clones in the sample, more than 70% are singletons; the top ten hold about 2%. Details on this clone: Its antigen is undetermined.

Sequenced sample: PBMCs. The receptor was derived from a woman under 30 in good health and CMV-seronegative.

CDR3 residues: CASSQDRGVAKNIQYF. In DNA form, the CDR3 reads TGCGCCAGCAGCCAAGACAGGGGAGTAGCCAAAAACATTCAGTACTTC. The J gene is TRBJ2-4, the V gene TRBV4-1, with D perhaps TRBD1 (6 bases). V lost 0 bases to trimming and J lost 0 bases, with 9 bases between them. The CDR3 runs 16 residues. The germline V gene encodes CDR1 MGHRA and CDR2 YSYEKL.